The 24 T cell receptor beta chains below all came from one sample that was sequenced in a study of shared clonotypes between healthy human individuals. Only in-frame clones appear in the TCRdb table, and some are missing; sequencing was by immunoSEQ multiplex PCR. This table holds about 2.1 million clones, approximately 92% found once. Naive CD8 cells were CD45RO-negative, positively selected for CCR7, excluding terminally differentiated effector memory CD45RA+ cells. Sequencing used naive CD8+ T cells from PBMCs. The receptors here all came from a man younger than 35 in good health. Some clones in this sample may be carry-over from other donors' samples.

V is TRBV11-1 and J is TRBJ2-7, with TRBD2 matching 10 bases. Losses at the gene ends were 5 bases for V and 0 bases for J; bases not matched to a gene: 10. CDR3 length: 17 amino acids. Per the germline V gene, CDR1 is SGHAT and CDR2 is FQDESV (reference sequence). Written as DNA, the CDR3 is TGTGCCAGCAGCCCACAGGGACTAGCGTTTCGCTCCTACGAGCAGTACTTC. This sequence encodes CASSPQGLAFRSYEQYF. The variable domain in full, with the rest retrieved from reference TRBV11-1 and TRBJ2-7, is EAEVAQSPRYKITEKSQAVAFWCDPISGHATLYWYRQILGQGPELLVQFQDESVVDDSQLPKDRFSAERLKGVDSTLKIQPAELGDSAMYLCASSPQGLAFRSYEQYFGPGTRLTVT.

The V gene is TRBV2, the J gene TRBJ2-1, with 7 nucleotides matching TRBD2. The germline V gene has CDR1 SNHLY and CDR2 FYNNEI. The CDR3 loop spans 15 amino acids. V trimming: 7 bases; J trimming: 0 bases; junction bases outside the gene matches: 6. CDR3 amino acids: CASKMGGGSYNEQFF. In DNA form, the CDR3 reads TGTGCCAGCAAGATGGGCGGGGGCTCCTACAATGAGCAGTTCTTC.

The CDR3: CASSIDISSYEQYF. CDR3 bases: TGTGCCAGTAGTATCGACATCTCCTCCTACGAGCAGTACTTC. The rearrangement joins TRBV19 to TRBJ2-7; no reliable D call. Per the germline V gene, CDR1 is LNHDA and CDR2 is SQIVND (reference sequence). V dropped 3 bases and J dropped 0 bases, with 9 bases sitting between them. This CDR3 contains 14 residues.

In the case of this clone: This sample includes further DNA sequences coding for the same CDR3. The chain carries TRBV5-1 and TRBJ2-7; 7 bases match TRBD2. The CDR3 runs to 14 residues. With 0 bases clipped from V and 4 bases from J, the junction kept 4 bases outside the gene matches. Germline CDR1 reads SGHRS; CDR2 reads YFSETQ. The CDR3 sequence: CASSLASGTYEQYF. In nucleotides, the CDR3 is TGCGCCAGCAGCTTGGCGAGCGGGACGTACGAGCAGTACTTC.

V usage is TRBV28 and J usage is TRBJ1-5; 8 bases are a match to TRBD1. The CDR3 is 15 residues long. Per the germline V gene, CDR1 is MDHEN and CDR2 is SYDVKM. V was pared by 8 bases and J by 4 bases, with 10 bases of the junction left unmatched. CDR3 in DNA: TGTGCCAGCTGGGGCCGGGACAGGCATAATCAGCCCCAGCATTTT. Protein product: CASWGRDRHNQPQHF.

This rearrangement joins TRBV19 to TRBJ2-1; D gene ambiguous. The V gene's germline CDR1 is LNHDA and CDR2 SQIVND (reference sequence). Between the trimmed V and J ends, which lost 5 bases and 13 bases, there was a span of 18 bases. The CDR3 runs 13 residues. CDR3 sequence reads: CASSPGSARFQFF. The CDR3, as DNA: TGTGCCAGTAGTCCCGGATCCGCAAGGTTCCAGTTCTTC.

V is TRBV7-9 and J is TRBJ2-1, with 16 bases that match TRBD2. The J segment lost 7 bases and the V segment lost 8 bases, leaving 11 bases of the junction unmatched. The CDR3 covers 17 residues. Germline V CDR1 and CDR2: SEHNR, FQNEAQ (reference sequence). CDR3 nucleotides: TGTGCCAGCCCCGGGACTAGCGGGAGGGCCTTTTGGAATGAGCAGTTCTTC. This codes for CASPGTSGRAFWNEQFF.

CDR3 loop: CASSLNARTGANTEAFF. The CDR3 DNA reads as TGTGCCAGCAGTTTGAACGCCCGGACCGGGGCGAACACTGAAGCTTTCTTT. The chain uses TRBV27 and TRBJ1-1; D might be TRBD1 (5 bases). V was shortened by 3 bases and J by 1 base, with 18 bases between the two germline ends. This CDR3 has 17 amino acids. Germline-derived CDR1 and CDR2 are MNHEY and SMNVEV (reference sequence).

The gene calls are TRBV19 and TRBJ1-1; D is ambiguous. V gave up 6 bases and J gave up 4 bases, with 15 bases separating them. CDR1 LNHDA and CDR2 SQIVND come from the germline V gene (reference sequence). This CDR3 is built from 14 residues. The CDR3 sequence is CASSAVGDGTEAFF. The CDR3, as DNA: TGTGCCAGTAGCGCGGTGGGCGATGGCACTGAAGCTTTCTTT. The full variable domain, completed using reference TRBV19 and TRBJ1-1, is DGGITQSPKYLFRKEGQNVTLSCEQNLNHDAMYWYRQDPGQGLRLIYYSQIVNDFQKGDIAEGYSVSREKKESFPLTVTSAQKNPTAFYLCASSAVGDGTEAFFGQGTRLTVV.

The chain employs TRBV10-2 and TRBJ2-7, with D perhaps assigned TRBD1 or TRBD2 (6 bases each). CDR1 and CDR2 from the germline V gene are WSHSY and SAAADI. With 2 bases removed from V and 4 bases from J, the gap between germline ends came to 12 bases. CDR3 length: 14 amino acids. CDR3 bases: TGCGCCAGCAGTGAGCTAGGGGGGACTTACGAGCAGTACTTC. This encodes CASSELGGTYEQYF.

V gene TRBV27 combines with J gene TRBJ1-1; unclear D gene. With 6 bases removed from V and 4 bases from J, the gap between germline ends came to 18 bases. Germline-derived CDR1 and CDR2 are MNHEY and SMNVEV (reference sequence). This CDR3 is built from 15 residues. The CDR3 bases are TGTGCCAGCAGCCCGGTGGGCCAACGGAGCACTGAAGCTTTCTTT. Protein: CASSPVGQRSTEAFF.

Only one count was recorded for this clone. The chain combines TRBV28 with TRBJ1-1; tentative D call: TRBD1 (5 bases). The CDR3 is 16 residues long. Trimming cost V 7 bases and J 4 bases, with 22 bases left between them. Germline V CDR1 and CDR2: MDHEN, SYDVKM. The CDR3: CASIISPEGIGTEAFF. In nucleotides, the CDR3 is TGTGCCAGCATCATTTCCCCCGAGGGGATCGGCACTGAAGCTTTCTTT.

The chain links TRBV19 to TRBJ2-3; 9 nucleotides agree with TRBD1. Losses at the gene ends were 4 bases for V and 2 bases for J; bases not matched to a gene: 7. The CDR3 contains 16 residues. CDR1 is LNHDA, CDR2 SQIVND, per germline (reference sequence). The CDR3 coding sequence is TGTGCCAGTAGTACTACCGGACAGGGGAACACAGATACGCAGTATTTT. It is translated as CASSTTGQGNTDTQYF.

The chain combines TRBV19 with TRBJ1-1; possible D gene TRBD1, 5 bases. Per germline, CDR1 LNHDA and CDR2 SQIVND (reference sequence). With 9 bases removed from V and 0 bases from J, the gap between germline ends came to 17 bases. The CDR3 length is 15 residues. DNA of the CDR3: TGTGCCAGCCCGCCCGGGGGGAATTTGAACACTGAAGCTTTCTTT. Its protein product is CASPPGGNLNTEAFF.

The chain has TRBV27 and TRBJ1-5, with D uncertain. Germline V gene lookup returns CDR1 MNHEY and CDR2 SMNVEV (reference sequence). The ends were cut back, 6 bases at V and 3 bases at J, with 15 bases in the middle. The CDR3 runs 15 residues. This CDR3 is CASSSEWGINQPQHF. CDR3 bases: TGTGCCAGCAGCTCCGAGTGGGGAATCAATCAGCCCCAGCATTTT.

The chain carries TRBV11-2 and TRBJ2-1, with TRBD1 identical over 7 bases. The CDR3 extends over 14 amino acids. The junction had 5 bases not matched to a gene; V was cut back by 4 bases and J by 5 bases. Per germline, CDR1 SGHAT and CDR2 FQNNGV. In DNA, the CDR3 is TGTGCCAGCAGCTCACGGGACAGCCACAATGAGCAGTTCTTC. Protein sequence: CASSSRDSHNEQFF. Combining the CDR3 with reference TRBV11-2 and TRBJ2-1 gives the whole variable domain EAGVAQSPRYKIIEKRQSVAFWCNPISGHATLYWYQQILGQGPKLLIQFQNNGVVDDSQLPKDRFSAERLKGVDSTLKIQPAKLEDSAVYLCASSSRDSHNEQFFGPGTRLTVL.

V is TRBV6-1 and J is TRBJ2-7, with TRBD1 matching 9 bases. Germline V gene data show CDR1 as MNHNS and CDR2 as SASEGT. Trimming at V came to 1 base and at J to 4 bases, leaving 5 bases not matched to a gene. The CDR3 spans 15 residues. Written as DNA, the CDR3 is TGTGCCAGCAGTGAAGGGGACAGGGCTACTTACGAGCAGTACTTC. Amino acid sequence: CASSEGDRATYEQYF.

The rearrangement links TRBV28 to TRBJ1-1; D not resolved. Germline V gives CDR1 MDHEN, CDR2 SYDVKM. The V end lost 8 bases, the J end lost 10 bases, and 20 bases lay between the germline ends. There are 13 residues in the CDR3. For the CDR3, the DNA is TGTGCCAGCCCTCTCCCTTGTGTGGGAGCAGCTTTCTTT. This encodes CASPLPCVGAAFF.

This clone was seen more than once but under ten times. Other DNA variants within this sample encode the same CDR3. V usage is TRBV9 and J usage is TRBJ1-4, with D possibly matching TRBD1 (6 bases). Per germline, CDR1 SGDLS and CDR2 YYNGEE. V lost 0 bases and J lost 2, with 8 bases in between. The CDR3 covers 15 residues. CDR3: CASSVGGGTNEKLFF. The CDR3 nucleotides read TGTGCCAGCAGCGTAGGAGGGGGTACTAATGAAAAACTGTTTTTT.

This sequence joins TRBV19 and TRBJ1-5; D is undetermined. The germline V gene encodes CDR1 LNHDA and CDR2 SQIVND (reference sequence). V was shortened by 5 bases and J by 7 bases, with 9 bases between the two germline ends. The CDR3 consists of 12 residues. The CDR3 coding sequence is TGTGCCAGTAGTGGGCTAAGCCAGCCCCAGCATTTT. Translating gives CASSGLSQPQHF.

For this clone: The same CDR3 can be traced to other DNA sequences in this sample. The gene calls are TRBV9 and TRBJ2-7; D remains unclear. The CDR3 covers 13 residues. The V gene's germline CDR1 is SGDLS and CDR2 YYNGEE. V was shortened by 0 bases and J by 2 bases, with 6 bases between the two germline ends. This CDR3 reads CASSVAGTYEQYF. CDR3 coding DNA: TGTGCCAGCAGCGTAGCTGGTACCTACGAGCAGTACTTC.

Details on this clone: The sample has other DNA sequences that encode this CDR3 too. The rearrangement joins TRBV4-1 to TRBJ2-7, with TRBD1 identical over 9 bases. The CDR3 runs 15 residues. V lost 4 bases and J lost 5; bases outside the gene matches: 9. Germline lookup yields CDR1 MGHRA and CDR2 YSYEKL. CDR3 protein: CASSRGTGSVHEQYF. CDR3 nucleotide sequence: TGCGCCAGCAGCCGTGGGACAGGGAGTGTCCACGAGCAGTACTTC.

Comment on this clone: Distinct nucleotide sequences in the sample also encode this CDR3. The rearrangement links TRBV10-3 to TRBJ2-7; 9 bases fit TRBD1. V trimming: 5 bases; J trimming: 3 bases; junction bases outside the gene matches: 2. Germline V gene lookup returns CDR1 ENHRY and CDR2 SYGVKD. The CDR3 contains 13 residues. The CDR3 region is CAISQDRGYEQYF. Here the CDR3 DNA reads TGTGCCATCAGTCAGGACAGGGGCTACGAGCAGTACTTC.

The chain employs TRBV11-2 and TRBJ2-2, with D perhaps assigned TRBD1 or TRBD2 (6 bases each). Germline V gene sequence: CDR1 SGHAT, CDR2 FQNNGV. The length of the CDR3 is 15 residues. Deletions cut 3 bases from V and 8 bases from J, with 16 bases between. The CDR3 loop is CASSFGGLPQGELFF. In DNA form, the CDR3 reads TGTGCCAGCAGCTTCGGGGGCCTTCCCCAGGGGGAGCTGTTTTTT.